The TCR beta chain described here comes from a study of beta chain features in type 1 diabetes. Study conclusions and caveats: Shortening that was moderate but significant affected the TCRB CDR3s of Type 1 diabetes patients in all four CD4+ subsets. Cells that show high TCR expression could be over-represented by cDNA sequencing.

This clone has only a few counts. The antigen is unknown. Sequencing targeted expressed TCRB transcripts, as all isolated RNA had been reverse transcribed. TCRdb's table, derived via immunoSEQ multiplex PCR, lists solely in-frame clones and lacks some. The sample consists of over 300,000 clones, 7% to 10% of them appearing once. This TCR derives from a man in his thirties or forties with type 1 diabetes. The sequencing input was central memory CD4+ T cells from blood.

The CDR3 here is CASGLWGSYEQYF. CDR3 nucleotides: TGTGCCAGCGGGTTATGGGGCAGTTACGAGCAGTACTTC. The J gene is TRBJ2-7, the V gene TRBV27; D is perhaps TRBD1 (5 bases). V dropped 8 bases and J dropped 4 bases, with 15 bases sitting between them. Germline V lookup: CDR1 MNHEY, CDR2 SMNVEV (reference sequence). There are 13 residues in the CDR3.